The rows below give T cell receptor beta chains drawn from one sample of a study of blood T cell repertoires in COVID-19. Sequencing was performed with immunoSEQ multiplex PCR; in TCRdb, only in-frame clones are kept and a portion is missing. Of about 70,000 clones listed, under 95% are singletons. Sequencing was done on a sample of peripheral blood. These receptors were obtained from a human donor in a cohort sampled during active COVID-19. CDR3s include the opening cysteine and the closing phenylalanine or tryptophan.

cdr3_aa,v_call
CASSFLAPGTQYF,TRBV7-2
CASSYPGEQYF,TRBV5-1
CASSYDRAYEQYF,TRBV5-1
CASSYSPGESSTEAFF,TRBV6-6
CASSRQGGRNTEAFF,TRBV4-1
CASSHPDRGAAGYTF,TRBV3-1/TRBV3-2
CASSNNPRQGGNTEAFF,TRBV19
CASSLSPYGGLVEQYF,TRBV11-2
CASSTGDGYTF,TRBV12-3/TRBV12-4
CASSLGPHFTGVSEQYF,TRBV11-2
CASSLAGRQGFNTEAFF,TRBV7-6
CAILNYGYTF,TRBV6-5
CAWNLDRSLSSYNSPLHF,TRBV30
CASGPNSPLHF,TRBV27
CAISGGQGSTYEQYF,TRBV10-3
CASSTGTGRGGYNSPLHF,TRBV19
CASSQSTQVSEQYF,TRBV23-1
CASSVDLGGELDTQYF,TRBV9
CASSASGGAVEQFF,TRBV9
CASSRQGANYGYTF,TRBV4-1
CSVLLTAVGTEAFF,TRBV29-1
CASSDPLSSLSGANVLTF,TRBV10-2
CASRSLGDTQYF,TRBV3-1/TRBV3-2
CASSPGQDYPNTEAFF,TRBV5-1
CASSQKSPNYGYTF,TRBV27
CASSLDLGTEAFF,TRBV11-2
CASSLKSAYEQYF,TRBV11-2
CATNPYHREYF,TRBV10-2
CASSFGGGKNTIYF,TRBV11-2
CASSLGTGSLGQPQHF,TRBV28
CASSDRQGHTEAFF,TRBV6-2/TRBV6-3
CASSQDRWGGNTIYF,TRBV3-1/TRBV3-2
CASSVDQGASPGYTF,TRBV9